This TCR beta chain was identified in a study of CD39 and CD103 CD8 tumor-infiltrating T cells. Genomic DNA came from approximately 10,000 to 100,000 sorted cells per subset. The table came from immunoSEQ multiplex PCR; TCRdb's copy has only in-frame clones and leaves some out. The repertoire holds some 3,000 clones, with roughly 80% as singletons. For tumor-infiltrating lymphocytes, EpCAM beads were added to negative-selection T-cell enrichment of thawed cells. Trimming cost V 0 bases and J 6 bases; bases outside gene matches: 8. The CDR3 length is 16 residues. In germline, CDR1 is MNHNS, CDR2 SASEGT.

The clonotype originates from a human donor with head and neck squamous cell carcinoma. Source material: CD39- CD103- CD8+ T cells sorted from the tumor. The subset denotes: CD103-CD39- double-negative CD45RA- CD8 T cells. This chain links TRBV6-1 with TRBJ1-2, with 9 bases aligning to TRBD1. The CDR3 loop is CASSEAYRGHRDGYTF. The DNA for the CDR3 is TGTGCCAGCAGTGAAGCGTACAGGGGGCATAGGGATGGCTACACCTTC.